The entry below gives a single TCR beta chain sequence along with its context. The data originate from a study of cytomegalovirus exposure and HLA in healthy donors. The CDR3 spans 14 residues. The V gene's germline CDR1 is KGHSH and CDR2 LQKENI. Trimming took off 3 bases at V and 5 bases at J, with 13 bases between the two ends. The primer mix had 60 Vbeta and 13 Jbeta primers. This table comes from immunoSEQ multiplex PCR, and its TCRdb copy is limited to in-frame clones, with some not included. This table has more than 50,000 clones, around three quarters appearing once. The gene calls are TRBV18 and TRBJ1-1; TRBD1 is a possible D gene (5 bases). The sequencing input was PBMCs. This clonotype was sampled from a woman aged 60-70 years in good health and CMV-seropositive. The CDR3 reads CASSPIPGSTEAFF. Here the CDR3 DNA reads TGTGCCAGCTCACCCATACCAGGGTCTACTGAAGCTTTCTTT.